The 30 T cell receptor beta chains below all came from one sample that was sequenced in a study of T cells in localized non-small cell lung cancer. The method was immunoSEQ multiplex PCR; TCRdb's version includes in-frame clones alone and lacks a portion of them. The data hold about 59,000 clones, with 75% to 90% observed a single time. The specimen was peripheral blood, collected before any cancer treatment. The receptors shown here come from a woman between 40 and 69 years old with stage I lung adenocarcinoma.

The chain employs TRBV14 and TRBJ2-7, with 10 nucleotides matching TRBD2. The trim removed 3 bases at V and 1 base at J, leaving 6 bases unmatched. Germline loops: CDR1 SGHDN, CDR2 FVKESK. This CDR3 comprises 16 residues. The CDR3 loop is CASSHHSGGNSYEQYF. CDR3 nucleotide sequence: TGTGCCAGCAGCCACCATAGCGGGGGGAATTCCTACGAGCAGTACTTC.

The genes are TRBV5-6 and TRBJ1-1, with unresolved D. V lost 5 bases to trimming and J lost 5 bases, with 13 bases between them. The germline CDR1 and CDR2 sequences are SGHDT and YYEEEE. The CDR3 is 13 amino acids. CDR3 loop: CASSSPSWTEAFF. CDR3 DNA sequence: TGTGCCAGCAGTTCCCCCTCGTGGACTGAAGCTTTCTTT.

The chain uses TRBV18 and TRBJ1-1, with D uncertain. The germline V gene encodes CDR1 KGHSH and CDR2 LQKENI. The CDR3 runs 15 residues. Trimming took 2 bases from V and 0 from J, leaving 10 bases between them. The CDR3 sequence: CASSPWLAMNTEAFF. The CDR3 DNA sequence: TGTGCCAGCTCACCATGGCTAGCAATGAACACTGAAGCTTTCTTT.

The V and J genes are TRBV4-1 and TRBJ1-2, with D perhaps TRBD1 (6 bases). The V and J ends lost 0 bases and 7 bases respectively, with 21 bases between them. Germline lookup yields CDR1 MGHRA and CDR2 YSYEKL. CDR3 length: 17 amino acids. The CDR3 reads CASSQETGQWLSGGYTF. CDR3 nucleotide sequence: TGCGCCAGCAGCCAAGAAACCGGACAGTGGCTGAGTGGTGGCTACACCTTC.

This rearrangement joins TRBV6-6 to TRBJ2-7, with 10 positions matching TRBD1. The CDR3 is made up of 14 amino acids. Germline CDR1 and CDR2: MNHNY and SVGAGI (reference sequence). The V and J ends lost 6 bases and 3 bases, in that order; junction bases with no gene match: 5. In DNA, the CDR3 is TGTGCCAGCAGAAAAGGGACAGGGGTCTACGAGCAGTACTTC. It is translated as CASRKGTGVYEQYF.

The rearrangement links TRBV25-1 to TRBJ1-2; D call uncertain. The CDR3 sequence is 13 residues long. Germline lookup yields CDR1 MGHDK and CDR2 SYGVNS. V was shortened by 3 bases and J by 0 bases, with 5 bases between the two germline ends. CDR3 sequence (DNA): TGTGCCAGCAGTGATACGCCTAACTATGGCTACACCTTC. Translation: CASSDTPNYGYTF.

The chain is built from TRBV21-1 and TRBJ1-5; the D segment call TRBD1 is taken from the table without a DNA check. TRBV21-1 is a documented pseudogene. There are 16 residues in the CDR3. The CDR3 here is CASSKVRAGTNQPQHF. Written as DNA, the CDR3 is TGTGCCAGCAGCAAAGTTAGGGCTGGGACAAATCAGCCCCAGCATTTT.

This clone was observed a single time. The chain employs TRBV18 and TRBJ1-6; 7 positions match TRBD1. The CDR3 extends over 16 amino acids. Germline trimming cut 2 bases from V and 7 bases from J; bases unmatched to any gene: 8. Germline assignment: CDR1 KGHSH and CDR2 LQKENI. This CDR3 reads CASSPYAGTENSPLHF. CDR3 sequence (DNA): TGTGCCAGCTCACCATATGCCGGGACAGAAAATTCACCCCTCCACTTT.

The genes are TRBV5-1 and TRBJ2-6, with D hard to call. The CDR3 is 15 amino acids. Germline values: CDR1 SGHRS, CDR2 YFSETQ. The V end was cut by 0 bases, the J end by 0 bases, with 4 bases between. The CDR3 loop is CASSLGGSGANVLTF. For the CDR3, the DNA is TGCGCCAGCAGCTTGGGGGGCTCTGGGGCCAACGTCCTGACTTTC.

This clone came up a few times. This rearrangement joins TRBV19 to TRBJ2-2; tentatively, D is TRBD1 (5 bases). CDR3 length: 16 amino acids. CDR1 LNHDA and CDR2 SQIVND come from the germline V gene (reference sequence). Trimming stripped 1 base from V and 4 bases from J, with 13 bases between. The CDR3 loop reads CASSIAGHITTGELFF. In nucleotides, the CDR3 is TGTGCCAGTAGTATAGCTGGACACATAACCACCGGGGAGCTGTTTTTT.

The rearrangement joins TRBV28 to TRBJ2-7; no reliable D call. Germline V gene lookup returns CDR1 MDHEN and CDR2 SYDVKM. CDR3 size: 15 residues. The ends were cut back, 6 bases at V and 3 bases at J, with 18 bases in the middle. The CDR3 region is CASSPADIQHYEQYF. For the CDR3, the DNA is TGTGCCAGCAGCCCCGCAGACATCCAACACTACGAGCAGTACTTC.

The rearrangement uses TRBV7-2 and TRBJ1-6; possibly TRBD1 for D (5 bases). The V gene's germline CDR1 is SGHTA and CDR2 FQGNSA. The CDR3 contains 15 residues. The germline V and J ends were trimmed by 5 bases and 6 bases, with 14 bases remaining between them. CDR3 residues: CASSQNGGTNSPLHF. For the CDR3, the DNA is TGTGCCAGCAGCCAAAACGGGGGGACTAATTCACCCCTCCACTTT.

This chain connects TRBV9 to TRBJ2-7; 14 positions agree with TRBD2. CDR1 and CDR2 (germline): SGDLS, YYNGEE. The CDR3 is made up of 16 amino acids. Losses at the gene ends were 0 bases for V and 2 bases for J; bases not matched to a gene: 1. Here the CDR3 reads CASSVGLAGGTYEQYF. CDR3 coding DNA: TGTGCCAGCAGCGTAGGACTAGCGGGGGGGACCTACGAGCAGTACTTC.

The chain has TRBV27 and TRBJ1-4; no reliable D call. The CDR3 extends over 16 amino acids. The V gene lost 0 bases and the J gene lost 11 bases, with 19 bases spanning the gap. The germline CDR1 and CDR2 sequences are MNHEY and SMNVEV (reference sequence). The CDR3 loop is CASSLSNPGQSKKLFF. The DNA for the CDR3 is TGTGCCAGCAGTTTATCGAACCCCGGCCAATCGAAGAAACTGTTTTTT.

The rearrangement uses TRBV30 and TRBJ1-2; unclear D gene. The CDR3 has 16 amino acids. V was pared by 0 bases and J by 3 bases, with 17 bases between. Germline CDR1 GTSNPN, CDR2 SVGIG (reference sequence). For the CDR3, the DNA is TGTGCCTGGAGTGTCGGGTATATTCTCGGGGACTATGGCTACACCTTC. It translates to CAWSVGYILGDYGYTF.

The chain has TRBV29-1 and TRBJ1-1; the D is unclear. The germline V and J ends were trimmed by 4 bases and 6 bases, with 9 bases remaining between them. This CDR3 is 11 amino acids long. Germline CDR1 is SQVTM and CDR2 is ANQGSEA. CDR3 DNA: TGCAGCGTTGTCTGGGGTGCTGAAGCTTTCTTT. Protein product: CSVVWGAEAFF.

The chain couples TRBV7-9 to TRBJ2-3, with D uncertain. The CDR3 covers 14 residues. Germline V gives CDR1 SEHNR, CDR2 FQNEAQ (reference sequence). Trimming removed 6 bases at V and 2 bases at J, with 12 bases between. CDR3 DNA: TGTGCCAGCAGTCTCCTTTACCACACAGATACGCAGTATTTT. Its translation is CASSLLYHTDTQYF. Full variable domain (remainder filled in from reference TRBV7-9 and TRBJ2-3): DTGVSQNPRHKITKRGQNVTFRCDPISEHNRLYWYRQTLGQGPEFLTYFQNEAQLEKSRLLSDRFSAERPKGSFSTLEIQRTEQGDSAMYLCASSLLYHTDTQYFGPGTRLTVL.

In its sample, this clone was seen once. The chain is built from TRBV5-6 and TRBJ2-1, with 10 bases aligning to TRBD2. V shed 7 bases, J shed 7 bases, and the junction held 2 bases outside the gene matches. Germline V gene lookup returns CDR1 SGHDT and CDR2 YYEEEE. This CDR3 spans 12 amino acids. The CDR3 is CASLSGRNEQFF. The CDR3 DNA follows: TGTGCCAGCCTTAGCGGGAGGAATGAGCAGTTCTTC. Looking up the rest from reference TRBV5-6 and TRBJ2-1 gives the full variable domain: DAGVTQSPTHLIKTRGQQVTLRCSPKSGHDTVSWYQQALGQGPQFIFQYYEEEERQRGNFPDRFSGHQFPNYSSELNVNALLLGDSALYLCASLSGRNEQFFGPGTRLTVL.

This clone was picked up one time. V and J are TRBV19 and TRBJ1-5; perhaps TRBD1 as D (6 bases). Germline CDR1 and CDR2: LNHDA and SQIVND (reference sequence). The CDR3 has 15 amino acids. V lost 9 bases to trimming and J lost 0 bases, with 15 bases between them. CDR3 residues: CASQDSFYSNQPQHF. CDR3 in DNA: TGTGCCAGCCAGGACAGCTTTTATAGCAATCAGCCCCAGCATTTT.

In this sample, this clone turned up a few times. The chain links TRBV19 to TRBJ1-4, with D uncertain. Germline-derived CDR1 and CDR2 are LNHDA and SQIVND (reference sequence). V was pared by 6 bases and J by 4 bases, with 6 bases between. The CDR3 has 12 residues. The DNA of the CDR3 is TGTGCCAGTAGACCCCGTAATGAAAAACTGTTTTTT. Translating it yields CASRPRNEKLFF.

This clone appeared once. The rearrangement uses TRBV5-1 and TRBJ2-3; 8 bases are a match to TRBD2. CDR1 SGHRS and CDR2 YFSETQ come from the germline V gene. The junction had 4 bases not matched to a gene; V was cut back by 0 bases and J by 1 base. The CDR3 contains 16 residues. The CDR3 region has the DNA TGCGCCAGCAGCTTGGTTAGGGGACTAGGCACAGATACGCAGTATTTT. This encodes CASSLVRGLGTDTQYF.

The chain joins TRBV9 to TRBJ2-3; the D gene is possibly TRBD1 (6 bases). V was cut by 3 bases and J by 0 bases, with 14 bases left in between. This CDR3 is 16 amino acids long. Germline V gene lookup returns CDR1 SGDLS and CDR2 YYNGEE. The CDR3 sequence: CASSGGTRESTDTQYF. CDR3 DNA sequence: TGTGCCAGCAGCGGAGGGACAAGAGAGAGCACAGATACGCAGTATTTT.

This clone was found once. The V call is TRBV5-5, the J call TRBJ1-1; 7 bases are a match to TRBD1. V trimming: 0 bases; J trimming: 7 bases; junction bases outside the gene matches: 12. This CDR3 region has 16 residues. CDR1 SGHKS and CDR2 YYEKEE come from the germline V gene (reference sequence). The CDR3 sequence is CASSLASTGRVSEAFF. As DNA, the CDR3 is TGTGCCAGCAGCTTGGCCTCGACAGGGCGGGTTAGTGAAGCTTTCTTT.

The gene calls are TRBV7-9 and TRBJ2-7; TRBD1 matches at 10 bases. The CDR3 has 15 amino acids. Germline loops: CDR1 SEHNR, CDR2 FQNEAQ (reference sequence). The V gene end was trimmed by 4 bases and the J gene end by 5 bases; junction bases not matched to a gene: 8. CDR3: CASSSLDRGRHEQYF. As DNA, the CDR3 is TGTGCCAGCAGCTCCCTGGACAGGGGGAGACACGAGCAGTACTTC.

The chain has TRBV5-4 and TRBJ2-5; D remains ambiguous. V was shortened by 1 base and J by 2 bases, with 12 bases between the two germline ends. This CDR3 has 15 residues. Germline lookup yields CDR1 SGHNT and CDR2 YYREEE (reference sequence). CDR3 protein: CASSLPVLGQETQYF. The CDR3 nucleotides read TGTGCCAGCAGCTTGCCGGTCTTAGGGCAAGAGACCCAGTACTTC.

The V and J genes are TRBV5-8 and TRBJ1-2; unclear D gene. Germline CDR1 and CDR2: SGHTS and YDEGEE. The CDR3 is 12 amino acids. V gave up 1 base and J gave up 5 bases, with 6 bases separating them. The CDR3: CASSLTGYGYTF. The CDR3 DNA is TGTGCCAGCAGCTTGACGGGGTATGGCTACACCTTC.

V usage is TRBV28 and J usage is TRBJ1-3, with D possibly being TRBD1 (5 bases). V lost 5 bases and J lost 0, with 14 bases in between. This CDR3 contains 16 residues. Looked up from germline, CDR1 is MDHEN and CDR2 is SYDVKM. This CDR3 reads CASSGGWGTSGNTIYF. The DNA for the CDR3 is TGTGCCAGCAGTGGGGGGTGGGGGACCTCTGGAAACACCATATATTTT.

The chain has TRBV25-1 and TRBJ2-3; 8 nucleotides match TRBD2. The CDR3 sequence is 15 residues long. Per germline, CDR1 MGHDK and CDR2 SYGVNS. V trimming: 5 bases; J trimming: 7 bases; junction bases outside the gene matches: 11. The CDR3 loop is CASSSSGPSLHTQYF. The CDR3 DNA sequence: TGTGCCAGCAGTTCTAGCGGGCCATCACTACATACGCAGTATTTT.

This clone was picked up one time. The chain carries TRBV7-3 and TRBJ2-1; possible D gene TRBD1, 6 bases. The CDR3 sequence is 14 residues long. CDR1 and CDR2 (germline): SGHTA, FQGTGA. The V gene lost 5 bases and the J gene lost 4 bases, with 12 bases spanning the gap. In DNA, the CDR3 is TGTGCCAGCAGCCCGAACGGACAGTACAATGAGCAGTTCTTC. Translation: CASSPNGQYNEQFF. The full variable domain, in which reference TRBV7-3 and TRBJ2-1 provide the parts outside the CDR3, is GAGVSQTPSNKVTEKGKYVELRCDPISGHTALYWYRQSLGQGPEFLIYFQGTGAADDSGLPNDRFFAVRPEGSVSTLKIQRTERGDSAVYLCASSPNGQYNEQFFGPGTRLTVL.

V gene TRBV28 combines with J gene TRBJ2-7, with TRBD2 as a possible D gene (5 bases). Trimming removed 6 bases from V and 0 bases from J, with 12 bases in between. In germline, CDR1 is MDHEN, CDR2 SYDVKM. CDR3 length: 14 amino acids. CDR3 bases: TGTGCCAGCAGCCGTCCCGGGATCTCCTACGAGCAGTACTTC. Amino acid sequence: CASSRPGISYEQYF. The full variable domain, rest sourced from reference TRBV28 and TRBJ2-7, is DVKVTQSSRYLVKRTGEKVFLECVQDMDHENMFWYRQDPGLGLRLIYFSYDVKMKEKGDIPEGYSVSREKKERFSLILESASTNQTSMYLCASSRPGISYEQYFGPGTRLTVT.